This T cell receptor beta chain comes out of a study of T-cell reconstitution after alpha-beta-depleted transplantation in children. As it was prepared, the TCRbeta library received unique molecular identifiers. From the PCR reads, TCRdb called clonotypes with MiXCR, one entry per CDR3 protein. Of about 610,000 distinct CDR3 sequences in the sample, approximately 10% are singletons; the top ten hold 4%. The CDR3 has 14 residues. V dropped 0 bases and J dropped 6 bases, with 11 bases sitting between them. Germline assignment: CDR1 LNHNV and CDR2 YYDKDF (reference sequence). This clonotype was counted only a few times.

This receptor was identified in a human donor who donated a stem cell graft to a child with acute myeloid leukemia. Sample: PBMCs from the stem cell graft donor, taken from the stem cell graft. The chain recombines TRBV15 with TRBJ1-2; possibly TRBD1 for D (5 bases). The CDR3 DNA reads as TGTGCCACCAGCAGAGATTACGGGGCGGATGGCTACACCTTC. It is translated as CATSRDYGADGYTF.